The clone carrying this TCR beta chain was detected only a few times. Its antigen is not known. From the reads, TCRdb called clonotypes with MiXCR, one entry per CDR3 protein. Of 380,000 or so distinct CDR3 sequences listed, about 35% are singletons. The data originate from a study of T cell repertoires in cytomegalovirus infection. Study-wide background: Recently identified HLA-C-restricted and well-studied HLA-B-restricted CMV epitopes were used. CMV infection together with matching HLA type was indicated by public TCR beta signatures.

The CDR3 totals 14 residues. Germline CDR1 SEHNR, CDR2 FQNEAQ (reference sequence). Trimming cost V 5 bases and J 8 bases; bases outside gene matches: 9. The chain is built from TRBV7-9 and TRBJ1-2; 9 bases match TRBD1. The starting material was cultured PBMCs, obtained from culture after CMV antigen stimulation. The clonotype comes from a human donor in good health (CMV status not recorded). Some clones in this sample may be carry-over from other donors' samples. As DNA, the CDR3 is TGTGCCAGCAGCCTTGGACAGGGGATCGGAGGCTACACCTTC. It encodes CASSLGQGIGGYTF.